Below, 10 T cell receptor beta chains from the same sample are listed, as sequenced in a study of T cell responses to AZD1222 COVID-19 vaccine. Profiling relied on immunoSEQ multiplex PCR, and the TCRdb table lists in-frame clones only, not all of them. This repertoire shows around 120,000 clones, over 80% found once; its top ten account for around 14%. The source was peripheral blood, collected on day 0 of AZD1222 vaccination. These receptor sequences come from an adult in good health.

The chain couples TRBV28 to TRBJ1-1, with D unclear. V gave up 5 bases and J gave up 7 bases, with 8 bases separating them. This CDR3 contains 11 residues. Germline V gene lookup returns CDR1 MDHEN and CDR2 SYDVKM. The CDR3 DNA sequence: TGTGCCAGCAGTCCCGTAGGTGAAGCTTTCTTT. The encoded protein is CASSPVGEAFF.

As to this clone: Germline and junction disagree at one end, which may indicate a read error. This rearrangement joins TRBV6-6 to TRBJ2-4; either TRBD1 or TRBD2 may supply D (6 bases each). CDR1 and CDR2 (germline): MNHNY, SVGAGI (reference sequence). This CDR3 comprises 13 residues. The CDR3 nucleotides are TGTGCCAGCAGTTACTCCACGGGGGCCCCACGGGGGTTC. It yields the protein CASSYSTGAPRGF.

CDR3 sequence reads: CASTTPRGNTGELFF. CDR3 nucleotides: TGCGCCAGCACCACCCCAAGAGGGAACACCGGGGAGCTGTTTTTT. This chain connects TRBV5-1 to TRBJ2-2, with no clear D. The CDR3 sequence is 15 residues long. Trimming took off 6 bases at V and 1 base at J, with 13 bases between the two ends. Looked up from germline, CDR1 is SGHRS and CDR2 is YFSETQ. The whole variable domain, filled in from reference TRBV5-1 and TRBJ2-2, reads KAGVTQTPRYLIKTRGQQVTLSCSPISGHRSVSWYQQTPGQGLQFLFEYFSETQRNKGNFPGRFSGRQFSNSRSEMNVSTLELGDSALYLCASTTPRGNTGELFFGEGSRLTVL.

The chain recombines TRBV18 with TRBJ2-5; TRBD1 aligns across 8 bases. The CDR3 has 15 amino acids. Trimming took 3 bases from V and 4 from J; bases not matched to a gene: 7. Germline V CDR1 and CDR2: KGHSH, LQKENI. CDR3 DNA sequence: TGTGCCAGCTCACCTAGGGGACAGGCCCGAGAGACCCAGTACTTC. Translating it yields CASSPRGQARETQYF.

The chain joins TRBV7-8 to TRBJ1-2, with 8 bases that match TRBD1. V shed 5 bases, J shed 2 bases, and the junction held 4 bases outside the gene matches. This CDR3 spans 14 amino acids. Germline V gene data show CDR1 as SGHVS and CDR2 as FQNEAQ. The CDR3 nucleotides read TGTGCCAGCAGCATTACAGGGGGAAACTATGGCTACACCTTC. This sequence encodes CASSITGGNYGYTF.

V gene TRBV2 combines with J gene TRBJ1-1; D is uncertain. CDR3 length: 13 residues. Per germline, CDR1 SNHLY and CDR2 FYNNEI. Trimming stripped 0 bases from V and 10 bases from J, with 12 bases between. The CDR3 protein is CASSEADLMGAFF. CDR3 coding DNA: TGTGCCAGCAGTGAAGCGGACCTCATGGGAGCTTTCTTT.

The DNA of the CDR3 is TGTGCCAGCAGCCCTCAAGGGAGAACTGAAGCTTTCTTT. It encodes CASSPQGRTEAFF. The chain is built from TRBV7-9 and TRBJ1-1, with D uncertain. The CDR3 is made up of 13 amino acids. V was trimmed by 5 bases and J by 5 bases, leaving 12 bases between them. From germline, CDR1 is SEHNR and CDR2 FQNEAQ (reference sequence).

The chain combines TRBV10-3 with TRBJ1-3; D is uncertain. This CDR3 spans 13 amino acids. V gave up 6 bases and J gave up 2 bases, with 8 bases separating them. Germline CDR1 and CDR2: ENHRY and SYGVKD. The CDR3 protein is CAIRAEPGNTIYF. The DNA of the CDR3 is TGTGCCATCAGGGCAGAGCCTGGAAACACCATATATTTT.

The chain is built from TRBV27 and TRBJ1-6; the D is unclear. The V end was cut by 3 bases, the J end by 7 bases, with 10 bases between. The CDR3 is 14 amino acids. In germline, CDR1 is MNHEY, CDR2 SMNVEV (reference sequence). CDR3 sequence (DNA): TGTGCCAGCAGTTTTGGGGTCGAGAATTCACCCCTCCACTTT. This sequence encodes CASSFGVENSPLHF.

V gene TRBV5-4 combines with J gene TRBJ2-1, with 10 bases that match TRBD2. CDR1 is SGHNT and CDR2 is YYREEE in the germline V gene (reference sequence). The V segment lost 4 bases and the J segment 4 bases; nucleotides outside the gene matches: 5. The CDR3 runs to 15 residues. The CDR3 is CASSPGTSEYNEQFF. CDR3 DNA: TGTGCCAGCAGCCCCGGGACTAGCGAGTACAATGAGCAGTTCTTC.